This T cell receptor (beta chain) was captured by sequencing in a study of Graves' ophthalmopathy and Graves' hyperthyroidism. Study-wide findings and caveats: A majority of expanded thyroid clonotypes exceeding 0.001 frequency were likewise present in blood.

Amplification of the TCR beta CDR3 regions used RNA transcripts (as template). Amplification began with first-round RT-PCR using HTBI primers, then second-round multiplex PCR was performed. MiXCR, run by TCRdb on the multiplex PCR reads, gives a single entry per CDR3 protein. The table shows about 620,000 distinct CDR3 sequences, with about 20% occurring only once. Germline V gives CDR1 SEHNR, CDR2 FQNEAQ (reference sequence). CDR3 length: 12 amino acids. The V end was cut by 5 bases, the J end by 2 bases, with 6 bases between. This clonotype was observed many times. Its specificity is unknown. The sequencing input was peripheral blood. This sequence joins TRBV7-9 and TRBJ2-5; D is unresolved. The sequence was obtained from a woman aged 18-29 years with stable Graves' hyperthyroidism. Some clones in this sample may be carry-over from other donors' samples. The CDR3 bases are TGTGCCAGCAGCCGTGGGCAAGAGACCCAGTACTTC. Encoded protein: CASSRGQETQYF.